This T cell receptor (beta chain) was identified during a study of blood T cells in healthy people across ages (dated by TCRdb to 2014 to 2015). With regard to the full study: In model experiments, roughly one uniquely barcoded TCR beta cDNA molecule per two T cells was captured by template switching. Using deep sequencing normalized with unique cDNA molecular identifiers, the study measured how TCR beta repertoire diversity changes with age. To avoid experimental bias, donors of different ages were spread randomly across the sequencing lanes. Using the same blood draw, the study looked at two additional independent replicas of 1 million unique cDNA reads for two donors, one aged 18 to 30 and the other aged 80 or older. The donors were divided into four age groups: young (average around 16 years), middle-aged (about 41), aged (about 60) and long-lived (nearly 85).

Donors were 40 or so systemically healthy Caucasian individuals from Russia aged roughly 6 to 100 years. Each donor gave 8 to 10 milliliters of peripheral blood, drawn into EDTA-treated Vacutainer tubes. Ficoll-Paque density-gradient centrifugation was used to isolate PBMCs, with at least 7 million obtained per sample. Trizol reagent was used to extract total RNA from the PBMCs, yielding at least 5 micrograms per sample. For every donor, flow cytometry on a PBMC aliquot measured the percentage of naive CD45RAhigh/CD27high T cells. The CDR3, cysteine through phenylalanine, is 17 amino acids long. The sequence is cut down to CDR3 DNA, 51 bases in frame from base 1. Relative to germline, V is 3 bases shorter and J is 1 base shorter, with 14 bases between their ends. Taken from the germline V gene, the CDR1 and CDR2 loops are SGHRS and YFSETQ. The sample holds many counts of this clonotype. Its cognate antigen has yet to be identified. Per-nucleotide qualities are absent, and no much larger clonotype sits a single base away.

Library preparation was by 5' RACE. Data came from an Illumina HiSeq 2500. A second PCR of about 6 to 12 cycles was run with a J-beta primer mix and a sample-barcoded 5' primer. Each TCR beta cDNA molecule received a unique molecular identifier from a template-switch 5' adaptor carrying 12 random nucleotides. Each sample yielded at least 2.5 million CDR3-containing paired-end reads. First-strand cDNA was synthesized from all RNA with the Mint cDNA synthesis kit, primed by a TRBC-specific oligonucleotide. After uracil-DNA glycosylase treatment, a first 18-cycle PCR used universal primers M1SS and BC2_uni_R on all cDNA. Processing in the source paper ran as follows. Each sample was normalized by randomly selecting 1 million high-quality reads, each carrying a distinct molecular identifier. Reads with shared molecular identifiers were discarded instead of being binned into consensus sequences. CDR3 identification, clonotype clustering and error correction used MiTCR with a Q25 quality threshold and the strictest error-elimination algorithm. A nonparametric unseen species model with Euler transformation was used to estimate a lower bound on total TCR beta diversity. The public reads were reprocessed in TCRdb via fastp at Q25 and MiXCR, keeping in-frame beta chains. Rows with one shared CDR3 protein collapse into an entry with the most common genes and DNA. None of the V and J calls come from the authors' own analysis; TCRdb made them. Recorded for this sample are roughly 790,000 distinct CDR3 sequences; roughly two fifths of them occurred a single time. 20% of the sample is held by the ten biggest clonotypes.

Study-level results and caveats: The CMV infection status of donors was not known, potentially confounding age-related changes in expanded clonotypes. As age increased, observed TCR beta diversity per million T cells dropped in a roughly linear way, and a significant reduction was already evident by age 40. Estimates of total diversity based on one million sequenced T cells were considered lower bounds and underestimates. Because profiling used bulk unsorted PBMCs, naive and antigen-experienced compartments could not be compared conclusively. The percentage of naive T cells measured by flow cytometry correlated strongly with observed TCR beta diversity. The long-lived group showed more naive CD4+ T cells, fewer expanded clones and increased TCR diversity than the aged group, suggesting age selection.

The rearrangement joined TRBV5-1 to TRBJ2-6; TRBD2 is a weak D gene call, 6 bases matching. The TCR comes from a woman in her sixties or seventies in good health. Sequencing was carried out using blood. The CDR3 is CASSSEGVRSGANVLTF. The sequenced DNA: TGCGCCAGCAGCTCGGAGGGTGTGCGGTCTGGGGCCAACGTCCTGACTTTC.